What follows are 27 T cell receptor beta chains derived from one specimen sequenced in a study of blood T cell repertoires in COVID-19. Here immunoSEQ multiplex PCR was the method, and the copy in TCRdb shows in-frame clones only, minus some. Altogether 250,000 to 300,000 clones are present, roughly 90% being singletons, with the ten largest covering 0.85% to 0.95%. The sequenced sample was peripheral blood. The origin of the receptors is a middle-aged woman who had recovered from COVID-19.

The table lists this clone with a few counts. This chain joins TRBV5-1 and TRBJ1-1, with 7 bases lining up with TRBD1. Germline assignment: CDR1 SGHRS and CDR2 YFSETQ. With V trimmed by 0 bases and J by 1 base, 3 bases remained unmatched. This CDR3 spans 15 amino acids. The CDR3 spells CASSLETGANTEAFF. CDR3 nucleotides: TGCGCCAGCAGCTTGGAAACAGGGGCGAACACTGAAGCTTTCTTT.

The table lists this clone with a count of one. The V and J genes are TRBV3-1 (or the pseudogene TRBV3-2) and TRBJ2-7; 12 bases line up with TRBD2. The CDR3 loop spans 15 amino acids. J gave up 6 bases and V 0 bases, and 3 bases lay outside the gene matches. Germline V gives CDR1 LGHDT, CDR2 YNNKEL (reference sequence). CDR3 sequence: CASSQDLAGGLEQYF. The DNA for the CDR3 is TGTGCCAGCAGCCAAGATCTAGCGGGAGGGCTCGAGCAGTACTTC.

The chain links TRBV19 to TRBJ2-3, with 7 bases identical to TRBD2. This CDR3 contains 18 residues. The germline gives CDR1 LNHDA, CDR2 SQIVND (reference sequence). Trimming removed 3 bases from V and 4 bases from J; junction bases left unmatched: 16. As DNA, the CDR3 is TGTGCCAGTAGTATTTCCCCCCCCGGGGGGAGTTTCGCAGATACGCAGTATTTT. Translating gives CASSISPPGGSFADTQYF.

This clone was picked up a small number of times. This rearrangement joins TRBV30 to TRBJ1-2, with TRBD1 as a possible D gene (5 bases). This CDR3 comprises 11 residues. Germline V gene lookup returns CDR1 GTSNPN and CDR2 SVGIG (reference sequence). V lost 0 bases to trimming and J lost 13 bases, with 12 bases between them. The CDR3 protein is CAWSVQEGSTF. The CDR3 DNA reads as TGTGCCTGGAGTGTACAGGAGGGGTCCACCTTC.

The V gene is TRBV9, the J gene TRBJ2-5, with 7 bases that match TRBD1. With 4 bases clipped from V and 0 bases from J, the junction kept 9 bases outside the gene matches. Germline V gene sequence: CDR1 SGDLS, CDR2 YYNGEE. The CDR3 loop spans 16 amino acids. The CDR3 is CASSPRTGLDQETQYF. The CDR3 DNA reads TGTGCCAGCAGCCCAAGGACAGGTTTGGACCAAGAGACCCAGTACTTC.

The rearrangement joins TRBV2 to TRBJ2-1, with D possibly TRBD1 on 5 matching bases. CDR3 size: 15 residues. In germline, CDR1 is SNHLY, CDR2 FYNNEI. V shed 7 bases and J shed 0 bases, with 13 bases lying between them. CDR3 nucleotide sequence: TGTGCCAGCACCAAGGACACGAGCTCCTACAATGAGCAGTTCTTC. Its translation: CASTKDTSSYNEQFF.

The chain combines TRBV27 with TRBJ2-7, with 8 bases that match TRBD1. The trim removed 4 bases at V and 3 bases at J, leaving 8 bases unmatched. Germline V CDR1 and CDR2: MNHEY, SMNVEV (reference sequence). The CDR3 totals 15 residues. Here the CDR3 reads CASSSPGQVFYEQYF. In nucleotides, the CDR3 is TGTGCCAGCAGTTCACCGGGACAGGTATTCTACGAGCAGTACTTC.

On this clone: Other DNA sequences in this specimen translate into the identical CDR3. The V call is TRBV10-1, the J call TRBJ2-5; TRBD1 agrees at 7 bases. The trim removed 4 bases at V and 5 bases at J, leaving 7 bases unmatched. Per the germline V gene, CDR1 is WNHNN and CDR2 is SYGVQD (reference sequence). The CDR3 length is 14 residues. CDR3 DNA sequence: TGCGCCAGCAGTGGAAAGGGGGCCTTGGAGACCCAGTACTTC. Translated, it gives CASSGKGALETQYF.

V gene TRBV29-1 combines with J gene TRBJ2-5; maybe TRBD2 (5 bases). The CDR3 runs 12 residues. Germline assignment: CDR1 SQVTM and CDR2 ANQGSEA. Between the trimmed V and J ends, which lost 3 bases and 5 bases, there was a span of 10 bases. Written as DNA, the CDR3 is TGCAGCGTTGACGGGGTCGCGGAGACCCAGTACTTC. This gives the protein CSVDGVAETQYF.

The rearrangement uses TRBV19 and TRBJ1-1, with 8 bases identical to TRBD1. V lost 5 bases and J lost 7; bases outside the gene matches: 6. Germline-derived CDR1 and CDR2 are LNHDA and SQIVND (reference sequence). There are 13 residues in the CDR3. CDR3 loop: CASSPAGGGEAFF. CDR3 nucleotide sequence: TGTGCCAGTAGTCCCGCAGGGGGCGGTGAAGCTTTCTTT.

The chain couples TRBV3-1 (or the pseudogene TRBV3-2) to TRBJ2-3; D possibly corresponds to TRBD2 (6 bases). Germline V gene data show CDR1 as LGHDT and CDR2 as YNNKEL (reference sequence). V gave up 1 base and J gave up 4 bases, with 18 bases separating them. This CDR3 has 17 amino acids. The CDR3 nucleotides read TGTGCCAGCAGCCAAGGGCGGCGGGGTGGCGGAGCAGATACGCAGTATTTT. Protein sequence: CASSQGRRGGGADTQYF.

This chain links TRBV10-2 with TRBJ2-3; D is perhaps TRBD2 (6 bases). Trimming shortened V by 4 bases and J by 6 bases, and 11 bases separated the two germline ends. The CDR3 spans 13 residues. Germline values: CDR1 WSHSY, CDR2 SAAADI. The CDR3 nucleotides are TGCGCCAGCAGTGTTACCGCGGGGGATACGCAGTATTTT. Residues: CASSVTAGDTQYF.

The chain links TRBV18 to TRBJ2-1; 8 bases agree with TRBD2. The CDR3 has 15 amino acids. The V gene end was trimmed by 3 bases and the J gene end by 3 bases; junction bases not matched to a gene: 4. Germline V CDR1 and CDR2: KGHSH, LQKENI. The chain's CDR3 is CASSPQREFYNEQFF. DNA of the CDR3: TGTGCCAGCTCACCTCAGCGGGAGTTCTACAATGAGCAGTTCTTC.

The chain combines TRBV3-1 (or the pseudogene TRBV3-2) with TRBJ1-1, with a tentative D call TRBD1 (6 bases). Trimming removed 4 bases at V and 5 bases at J, with 11 bases between. The germline V gene has CDR1 LGHDT and CDR2 YNNKEL (reference sequence). The CDR3 extends over 13 amino acids. This CDR3 is CASSRERGTEAFF. The CDR3 DNA follows: TGTGCCAGCAGCCGGGAGAGGGGGACTGAAGCTTTCTTT.

The CDR3, as DNA: TGTGCCTGGGACTACCCTCCTAGCACAGATACGCAGTATTTT. This translates into CAWDYPPSTDTQYF. This chain uses TRBV30 with TRBJ2-3; D is perhaps TRBD2 (5 bases). V lost 5 bases and J lost 0, with 12 bases in between. Germline lookup yields CDR1 GTSNPN and CDR2 SVGIG (reference sequence). CDR3 length: 14 amino acids.

The chain carries TRBV6-4 and TRBJ2-1, with no clear D. Germline-derived CDR1 and CDR2 are MRHNA and SNTAGT. This CDR3 region has 14 residues. Trimming took off 4 bases at V and 9 bases at J, with 16 bases between the two ends. In DNA, the CDR3 is TGTGCCAGCAGTGTTTCCCCTACGGTCTCTGAGCAGTTCTTC. As protein: CASSVSPTVSEQFF.

The chain carries TRBV30 and TRBJ2-7; weak D call: TRBD1 (6 bases). This CDR3 has 13 amino acids. Germline V gives CDR1 GTSNPN, CDR2 SVGIG (reference sequence). The V end was cut by 1 base, the J end by 1 base, with 8 bases between. The CDR3 coding sequence is TGTGCCTGGAGTGGACAGGCTTCCTACGAGCAGTACTTC. Translated, it gives CAWSGQASYEQYF. The full variable domain, its missing parts supplied by reference TRBV30 and TRBJ2-7, is SQTIHQWPATLVQPVGSPLSLECTVEGTSNPNLYWYRQAAGRGLQLLFYSVGIGQISSEVPQNLSASRPQDRQFILSSKKLLLSDSGFYLCAWSGQASYEQYFGPGTRLTVT.

This clone appeared once. The CDR3 DNA reads as TGTGCCAGCAGCGCCGGGACTAGCGGGATCCGTGGTGAGCAGTTCTTC. It codes for CASSAGTSGIRGEQFF. V usage is TRBV7-9 and J usage is TRBJ2-1; 13 positions match TRBD2. Germline CDR1 and CDR2: SEHNR and FQNEAQ (reference sequence). V gave up 5 bases and J gave up 9 bases; unmatched junction bases: 10. This CDR3 is built from 16 residues.

The rearrangement joins TRBV6-2 or TRBV6-3 to TRBJ2-2; no definite D call. V shed 2 bases and J shed 0 bases, with 10 bases lying between them. The CDR3 is 16 residues long. Germline CDR1 is MNHEY and CDR2 is SVGEGT. As DNA, the CDR3 is TGTGCCAGCAGTTACAGTCCGGTAGCGAACACCGGGGAGCTGTTTTTT. Encoded protein: CASSYSPVANTGELFF.

V and J are TRBV29-1 and TRBJ2-5; tentative D call: TRBD1 (6 bases). The CDR3 runs to 12 residues. V lost 5 bases, J lost 4 bases, and 11 bases lay in between. CDR1 is SQVTM and CDR2 is ANQGSEA in the germline V gene. The chain's CDR3 is CSVTGILETQYF. The CDR3 region has the DNA TGCAGCGTTACAGGGATTCTAGAGACCCAGTACTTC.

CDR3 loop: CASRGTGTYEQYF. CDR3 bases: TGTGCCAGCAGGGGGACAGGGACCTACGAGCAGTACTTC. The chain combines TRBV11-3 with TRBJ2-7; the match to TRBD1 covers 9 bases. The CDR3 contains 13 residues. V trimming: 6 bases; J trimming: 2 bases; junction bases outside the gene matches: 2. Germline assignment: CDR1 SGHNT and CDR2 YENEEA.

The J gene is TRBJ1-4, the V gene TRBV27, with a possible D match to TRBD1 (5 bases). Germline V gives CDR1 MNHEY, CDR2 SMNVEV (reference sequence). Trimming left V 4 bases short and J 6 bases short, with 18 bases between. The CDR3 runs to 16 residues. CDR3 in DNA: TGTGCCAGCAGTTCGGACACGAGCACCTCTTATGAAAAACTGTTTTTT. It translates to CASSSDTSTSYEKLFF.

The chain couples TRBV19 to TRBJ2-3, with 7 bases lining up with TRBD2. From germline, CDR1 is LNHDA and CDR2 SQIVND (reference sequence). This CDR3 has 14 residues. With V trimmed by 7 bases and J by 2 bases, 6 bases remained unmatched. The CDR3 spells CASTASGNTDTQYF. The CDR3 nucleotides are TGTGCCAGTACCGCTAGCGGTAACACAGATACGCAGTATTTT.

This clone was observed a single time. V gene TRBV12-3 or TRBV12-4 combines with J gene TRBJ1-5; D is ambiguous. This CDR3 spans 13 amino acids. V lost 6 bases and J lost 6, with 12 bases in between. The CDR3 spells CASRGRAGQPQHF. In DNA, the CDR3 is TGTGCCAGCAGGGGTCGGGCGGGTCAGCCCCAGCATTTT.

The V and J genes are TRBV2 and TRBJ1-4; D not resolved. CDR3 size: 14 residues. The germline V gene encodes CDR1 SNHLY and CDR2 FYNNEI. The germline V and J ends were trimmed by 6 bases and 0 bases, with 8 bases remaining between them. The chain's CDR3 is CASSVGATNEKLFF. DNA for the CDR3: TGTGCCAGCAGCGTGGGAGCAACTAATGAAAAACTGTTTTTT.

The V gene is TRBV25-1, the J gene TRBJ2-3; a weak D match, TRBD1 (6 bases). This CDR3 region has 17 residues. V was pared by 5 bases and J by 1 base, with 19 bases between. CDR1 is MGHDK and CDR2 is SYGVNS in the germline V gene. The CDR3 here is CASSPRQVYSRTDTQYF. DNA of the CDR3: TGTGCCAGCAGTCCCCGACAGGTTTATAGCCGCACAGATACGCAGTATTTT.

The chain combines TRBV19 with TRBJ2-3, with TRBD2 identical over 12 bases. The junction had 10 bases not matched to a gene; V was cut back by 9 bases and J by 6 bases. This CDR3 has 15 amino acids. The V gene's germline CDR1 is LNHDA and CDR2 SQIVND (reference sequence). The CDR3 is CASKTLAGGGDTQYF. The CDR3 coding sequence is TGTGCCAGCAAAACTCTAGCGGGAGGGGGGGATACGCAGTATTTT.